Listed here are 7 T cell receptor beta chains from one sample, sequenced in a study of T cells in women clearing cervical HPV infection (dated by TCRdb to 2017 to 2018). The method was the immunoSEQ multiplex PCR assay. This immuneACCESS table, as held by TCRdb, lists in-frame sequences with V and J called but not all clones. Of the missing ones, under half trace to an unresolved V gene in checked studies; the others have no known cause. The table for this sample records 44,000 or so clones. The ten largest clones capture approximately 1% of the sample. Sequenced material: blood buffy coat. Receptors originate from a woman aged 18-70 years with a cervical HPV16 infection that either progressed to CIN3+ or cleared (not recorded which).

Note on this clone: The observed sequence ends 3 residues before the CDR3 terminus, with the missing tail filled in from the germline J gene. The chain joins TRBV7-7 to TRBJ1-4, with D possibly matching TRBD1 (6 bases). The CDR3 is 13 amino acids. Germline V gene sequence: CDR1 SSHAT, CDR2 FNYEAQ (reference sequence). The V gene lost 4 bases and the J gene lost 7 bases, with 10 bases spanning the gap. The CDR3 bases that were read are TGTGCCAGCAGCTCAGGGGTTACTGAAAAA. Translation gives CASSSGVTEK. The full CDR3 reads CASSSGVTEKLFF.

In the case of this clone: Coverage ceases 3 residues before the CDR3 finishes, and the germline J gene fills in the end. This sequence joins TRBV5-3 and TRBJ2-1, with a weak D call TRBD1 (6 bases). TRBV5-3 is reported as an ORF; its role is uncertain. CDR3 length: 18 residues. The germline V and J ends were trimmed by 6 bases and 4 bases, with 26 bases remaining between them. The CDR3 DNA, read in part, is TGTGCCAGAAATTTGGTGGTAGGTAGCAGGGGATATTACAATGAG. The encoded protein is CARNLVVGSRGYYNE. The entire CDR3 protein reads CARNLVVGSRGYYNEQFF.

About this clone itself: The read falls 3 residues short of the CDR3 end, and the missing part is taken from the germline J gene. V is TRBV6-1 and J is TRBJ2-7; weak D call: TRBD1 (6 bases). CDR3 size: 15 residues. V dropped 3 bases and J dropped 2 bases, with 14 bases sitting between them. Germline CDR1 reads MNHNS; CDR2 reads SASEGT. This chain's CDR3 is CASSDLSGATYEQYF. The part of the CDR3 DNA that was read is TGTGCCAGCAGTGATTTGTCAGGGGCCACCTACGAG.

A word on this clone: Sequencing ends 3 residues short of the CDR3 end; the germline J gene provides the rest. The chain recombines TRBV23-1 with TRBJ1-2; perhaps TRBD1 as D (6 bases). TRBV23-1 is an ORF; its function is uncertain. There are 13 residues in the CDR3. With 6 bases removed from V and 2 bases from J, the gap between germline ends came to 10 bases. The CDR3 protein is CASRADRNYGYTF. Partial CDR3 DNA: TGCGCCAGCAGAGCGGACAGAAACTATGGC.

Concerning this clone: The read gets to within 3 residues of the CDR3 end, and the germline J gene fills in the rest. The chain has TRBV11-2 and TRBJ2-5, with 9 bases lining up with TRBD2. J was trimmed by 7 bases and V by 3 bases; bases with no gene match: 9. The CDR3 length is 15 residues. In germline, CDR1 is SGHAT, CDR2 FQNNGV. CDR3 protein: CASSFSSSGRATQYF. The CDR3 bases that were read are TGTGCCAGCAGCTTTTCTAGTAGCGGGAGAGCGACC.

Comment on this clone: Coverage ceases 3 residues before the CDR3 finishes, and the germline J gene fills in the end. The chain recombines TRBV7-2 with TRBJ1-4; D possibly corresponds to TRBD1 (5 bases). Germline V gene lookup returns CDR1 SGHTA and CDR2 FQGNSA. The CDR3 is 15 amino acids. The sequenced CDR3 bases are TGTGCCAGCAGCTTTCTCCAGGGTGTAGGTTCACCA. Translation gives CASSFLQGVGSP. In full, the CDR3 is CASSFLQGVGSPLFF.

On this clone: The read stops 3 residues short of the end of the CDR3; the missing end is completed from the germline J gene. V is TRBV6-1 and J is TRBJ2-7, with 9 nucleotides matching TRBD1. The germline CDR1 and CDR2 sequences are MNHNS and SASEGT. Germline trimming cut 1 base from V and 3 bases from J; bases unmatched to any gene: 10. This CDR3 spans 17 amino acids. CDR3 amino acids: CASSEEGLDRGYYEQYF. CDR3 DNA, as far as it was read: TGTGCCAGCAGTGAAGAGGGCCTGGACAGGGGTTACTACGAG.